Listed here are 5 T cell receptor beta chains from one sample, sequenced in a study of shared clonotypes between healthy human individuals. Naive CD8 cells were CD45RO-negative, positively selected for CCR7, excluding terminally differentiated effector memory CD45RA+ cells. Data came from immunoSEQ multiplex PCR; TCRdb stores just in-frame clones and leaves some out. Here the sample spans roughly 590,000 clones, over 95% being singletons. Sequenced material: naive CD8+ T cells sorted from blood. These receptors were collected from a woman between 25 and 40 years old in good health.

Here the CDR3 reads CASSFLTSASYEQYF. In DNA, the CDR3 is TGTGCCAGCAGCTTCCTGACTAGCGCTTCCTACGAGCAGTACTTC. The chain employs TRBV13 and TRBJ2-5; 8 bases map to TRBD2. The better agreement between TRBJ2-7 and the DNA end casts doubt on the J call. This CDR3 has 15 residues. CDR1 and CDR2 (germline): PRHDT, FYEKMQ (reference sequence).

The CDR3 loop is CASSNSGDSLGETQYF. CDR3 DNA sequence: TGTGCCAGTAGTAATTCAGGGGACTCCCTAGGAGAGACCCAGTACTTC. The rearrangement links TRBV19 to TRBJ2-5; tentatively, D is TRBD1 or TRBD2 (6 bases each). Germline V gene data show CDR1 as LNHDA and CDR2 as SQIVND (reference sequence). CDR3 length: 16 amino acids. The V end was cut by 4 bases, the J end by 4 bases, with 19 bases between. The full variable domain, rest sourced from reference TRBV19 and TRBJ2-5, is DGGITQSPKYLFRKEGQNVTLSCEQNLNHDAMYWYRQDPGQGLRLIYYSQIVNDFQKGDIAEGYSVSREKKESFPLTVTSAQKNPTAFYLCASSNSGDSLGETQYFGPGTRLLVL.

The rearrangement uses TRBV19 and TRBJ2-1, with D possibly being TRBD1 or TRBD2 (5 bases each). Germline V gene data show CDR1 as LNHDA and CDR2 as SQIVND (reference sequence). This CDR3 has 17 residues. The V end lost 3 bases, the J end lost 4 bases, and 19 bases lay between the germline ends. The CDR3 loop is CASSMAGRASLYNEQFF. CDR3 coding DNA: TGTGCCAGTAGTATGGCGGGCAGGGCGTCCCTTTACAATGAGCAGTTCTTC.

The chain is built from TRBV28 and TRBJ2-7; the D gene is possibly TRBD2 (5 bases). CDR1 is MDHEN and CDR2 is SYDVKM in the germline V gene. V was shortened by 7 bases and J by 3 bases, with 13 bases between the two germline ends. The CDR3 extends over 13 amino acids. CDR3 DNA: TGTGCCAGCAATCCGGACTTGGGCTACGAGCAGTACTTC. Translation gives CASNPDLGYEQYF.

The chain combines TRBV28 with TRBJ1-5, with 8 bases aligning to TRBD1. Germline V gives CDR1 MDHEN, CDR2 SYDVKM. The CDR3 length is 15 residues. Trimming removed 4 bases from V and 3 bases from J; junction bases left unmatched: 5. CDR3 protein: CASSWTQGANQPQHF. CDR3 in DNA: TGTGCCAGCAGTTGGACCCAGGGGGCCAATCAGCCCCAGCATTTT.